The sequence of this T cell receptor beta chain was determined in a study of neurological immune-mediated disorders. Per germline, CDR1 MNHNS and CDR2 SASEGT. The germline V and J ends were trimmed by 5 bases and 5 bases, with 18 bases remaining between them. CDR3 size: 15 residues. Each CDR3 protein gets one entry after TCRdb re-called the 5' RACE reads with MiXCR. The sample has 65,000 to 80,000 distinct CDR3 sequences; roughly 4.4% are singletons. Sequencing used PBMCs. The chain combines TRBV6-1 with TRBJ1-1, with D uncertain. This clonotype originated in a woman in her 70s with multiple sclerosis. CDR3 nucleotide sequence: TGTGCCAGCAGTTCCTGGCCGAATAAGGAGACTGAAGCTTTCTTT. Translating it yields CASSSWPNKETEAFF.